This TCR beta chain was retrieved from a study of beta chain features in type 1 diabetes. Findings and caveats of the study: There was a moderate but significant shortening of TCRB CDR3s in all four CD4+ subsets of Type 1 diabetes patients.

CDR1 is SGHRS and CDR2 is YFSETQ in the germline V gene. CDR3 length: 15 amino acids. V dropped 1 base and J dropped 7 bases, with 15 bases sitting between them. Worth noting for this clone: What it recognizes is unknown.

Expressed TCRB transcripts were sequenced, since all the RNA that had been isolated was reverse transcribed. Using immunoSEQ multiplex PCR, the repertoire was profiled, and TCRdb retains in-frame clones only, with some absent. This sample has about 650,000 clones, with around 12% found just once. The sequencing sample was made of naive CD4+ T cells from blood. The chain has TRBV5-1 and TRBJ2-4; possible D gene TRBD1, 5 bases. The receptor was derived from a young man with type 1 diabetes. The CDR3 loop is CASSLFAGLQNIQYF. Here the CDR3 DNA reads TGCGCCAGCAGCTTGTTCGCAGGGCTGCAGAACATTCAGTACTTC.